The present entry profiles one T cell receptor beta chain with its context. These data originate in a study of shared clonotypes between healthy human individuals. Data came from immunoSEQ multiplex PCR; TCRdb stores just in-frame clones and leaves some out. Of approximately 530,000 clones in the sample, about 96% were seen once. This CDR3 is built from 15 residues. The J segment lost 0 bases and the V segment lost 5 bases, leaving 6 bases of the junction unmatched. Per the germline V gene, CDR1 is KGHSH and CDR2 is LQKENI. The origin of this receptor is a woman younger than 45 in good health. Sequencing was carried out using naive CD4+ T cells sorted from blood. Subset here: CD45RA+ positively selected. The chain employs TRBV18 and TRBJ1-1; the match to TRBD1 covers 7 bases. As DNA, the CDR3 is TGTGCCAGCTCAACAGGGGCAGGGGTGAACACTGAAGCTTTCTTT. This codes for CASSTGAGVNTEAFF.